The T cell receptor beta chain under discussion was sequenced for a study of T cell responses to AZD1222 COVID-19 vaccine. The CDR3 is 12 amino acids. With 9 bases clipped from V and 6 bases from J, the junction kept 8 bases outside the gene matches. Germline CDR1 reads LNHDA; CDR2 reads SQIVND (reference sequence). Generated by immunoSEQ multiplex PCR, the TCRdb table keeps only in-frame clones and is missing some. The table lists 120,000 to 150,000 clones, approximately 85% of them singletons. Sequenced here: peripheral blood, sampled 28 days after the second dose of the MenACWY control vaccine. The chain has TRBV19 and TRBJ2-7; 7 positions agree with TRBD1. This TCR was sampled from an adult who received the MenACWY meningococcal vaccine as a control. This chain's CDR3 is CASGQVGSEQYF. CDR3 nucleotide sequence: TGTGCCAGCGGACAGGTAGGCAGCGAGCAGTACTTC.